Listed here are 28 T cell receptor beta chains from one sample, sequenced in a study of response to subunit inactivated influenza vaccine. TCRdb ran MiXCR on the RT-PCR reads and lists one entry per CDR3 protein. The sample records about 530,000 distinct CDR3 sequences, roughly 13% being singletons. This specimen consisted of PBMCs from blood, obtained roughly 48 days after vaccination. These receptors came from a man aged 45 to 65 who received an inactivated influenza vaccine.

This clonotype was seen a handful of times. The V call is TRBV7-9, the J call TRBJ2-7; 9 bases agree with TRBD1. Per the germline V gene, CDR1 is SEHNR and CDR2 is FQNEAQ (reference sequence). V trimming: 4 bases; J trimming: 2 bases; junction bases outside the gene matches: 6. The CDR3 covers 15 residues. The CDR3 loop is CASSSRQGETYEQYF. The CDR3 coding sequence is TGTGCCAGCAGCTCCCGACAGGGGGAGACCTACGAGCAGTACTTC.

A few counts support this clonotype. The rearrangement joins TRBV7-8 to TRBJ2-3, with TRBD1 identical over 7 bases. J gave up 6 bases and V 7 bases, and 4 bases lay outside the gene matches. Germline V gives CDR1 SGHVS, CDR2 FQNEAQ. The CDR3 is 12 amino acids. CDR3 coding DNA: TGTGCCAGCACCAACAGGGGTGATACGCAGTATTTT. Its protein is CASTNRGDTQYF. The full variable domain, rest sourced from reference TRBV7-8 and TRBJ2-3, is GAGVSQSPRYKVAKRGQDVALRCDPISGHVSLFWYQQALGQGPEFLTYFQNEAQLDKSGLPSDRFFAERPEGSVSTLKIQRTQQEDSAVYLCASTNRGDTQYFGPGTRLTVL.

The V call is TRBV11-2, the J call TRBJ2-5, with TRBD2 matching over 10 bases. Germline V lookup: CDR1 SGHAT, CDR2 FQNNGV. Losses at the gene ends were 1 base for V and 1 base for J; bases not matched to a gene: 12. The CDR3 contains 19 residues. The CDR3 here is CASSLGLVAGGTLQETQYF. In nucleotides, the CDR3 is TGTGCCAGCAGCTTAGGTCTTGTAGCGGGGGGCACCCTCCAAGAGACCCAGTACTTC.

This clonotype was seen only a few times. The rearrangement links TRBV5-1 to TRBJ2-6; the match to TRBD2 covers 8 bases. Germline lookup yields CDR1 SGHRS and CDR2 YFSETQ. V dropped 4 bases and J dropped 2; count of bases not matched to a gene: 5. The CDR3 is 16 residues long. CDR3 nucleotides: TGCGCCAGCAGCCCAGCGGGGGTTACTGGGGCCAACGTCCTGACTTTC. Translating it yields CASSPAGVTGANVLTF.

Only a few counts were recorded for this clonotype. The J gene is TRBJ2-3, the V gene TRBV7-2; D gene unclear. From germline, CDR1 is SGHTA and CDR2 FQGNSA. The ends were cut back, 2 bases at V and 0 bases at J, with 9 bases in the middle. The CDR3 sequence is 15 residues long. The CDR3 DNA reads TGTGCCAGCAGCTTATTCGGACCTAGCACAGATACGCAGTATTTT. It is translated as CASSLFGPSTDTQYF.

This clonotype was seen only a few times. V gene TRBV3-1 combines with J gene TRBJ2-2; D is unresolved. Germline assignment: CDR1 LGHDT and CDR2 YNNKEL (reference sequence). This CDR3 comprises 14 residues. V lost 5 bases to trimming and J lost 1 base, with 8 bases between them. The CDR3 sequence: CASSALGNTGELFF. The CDR3 DNA sequence: TGTGCCAGCAGCGCCTTAGGGAACACCGGGGAGCTGTTTTTT.

This clonotype was picked up many times. V and J are TRBV2 and TRBJ2-1; no clear D. The CDR3 is made up of 13 amino acids. The V end was cut by 9 bases, the J end by 0 bases, with 9 bases between. Germline CDR1 SNHLY, CDR2 FYNNEI. CDR3 coding DNA: TGTGCCAGTCACTTGGGCTCCTACAATGAGCAGTTCTTC. Amino acids: CASHLGSYNEQFF.

This clonotype came up once. The V call is TRBV9, the J call TRBJ1-1; no clear D. In germline, CDR1 is SGDLS, CDR2 YYNGEE. V dropped 0 bases and J dropped 0 bases, with 9 bases sitting between them. The CDR3 sequence is 15 residues long. CDR3 residues: CASSVGGGMNTEAFF. Written as DNA, the CDR3 is TGTGCCAGCAGCGTAGGGGGTGGGATGAACACTGAAGCTTTCTTT. Full variable domain (missing parts from reference TRBV9 and TRBJ1-1): DSGVTQTPKHLITATGQRVTLRCSPRSGDLSVYWYQQSLDQGLQFLIQYYNGEERAKGNILERFSAQQFPDLHSELNLSSLELGDSALYFCASSVGGGMNTEAFFGQGTRLTVV.

This rearrangement joins TRBV12-3 or TRBV12-4 to TRBJ2-5; D perhaps matches TRBD1 (6 bases). V gave up 4 bases and J gave up 3 bases, with 12 bases separating them. This CDR3 spans 14 amino acids. CDR3 nucleotide sequence: TGTGCCAGCAGTTCTTGGACAGCCGAAGAGACCCAGTACTTC. It translates to CASSSWTAEETQYF.

The V and J genes are TRBV4-3 and TRBJ2-3, with D hard to call. The CDR3 contains 16 residues. The V and J ends lost 0 bases and 2 bases respectively, with 12 bases between them. From germline, CDR1 is LGHNA and CDR2 YSLEER. CDR3 region: CASSQEVTAFTDTQYF. DNA of the CDR3: TGCGCCAGCAGCCAAGAGGTTACGGCGTTCACAGATACGCAGTATTTT.

This chain uses TRBV3-1 with TRBJ1-4, with D possibly being TRBD1 (6 bases). V lost 4 bases, J lost 7 bases, and 16 bases lay in between. The germline V gene encodes CDR1 LGHDT and CDR2 YNNKEL (reference sequence). This CDR3 is built from 15 residues. CDR3 nucleotides: TGTGCCAGCAGCCTTTCGTCAGGGGAGAGTGAAAAACTGTTTTTT. It translates to CASSLSSGESEKLFF.

J is TRBJ1-4 and V is TRBV24-1; maybe TRBD1 (5 bases). V was trimmed by 2 bases and J by 7 bases, leaving 10 bases between them. This CDR3 has 14 residues. CDR1 KGHDR and CDR2 SFDVKD come from the germline V gene. The CDR3 here is CATSDSGTGEKLFF. Written as DNA, the CDR3 is TGTGCCACCAGTGATTCCGGGACGGGTGAAAAACTGTTTTTT.

The V and J genes are TRBV7-2 and TRBJ2-3; D remains ambiguous. The CDR3 spans 14 residues. Trimming cost V 5 bases and J 3 bases, with 12 bases left between them. Per the germline V gene, CDR1 is SGHTA and CDR2 is FQGNSA. CDR3 region: CASSPPSLTDTQYF. In DNA form, the CDR3 reads TGTGCCAGCAGCCCACCCTCCCTGACAGATACGCAGTATTTT.

This clonotype was detected only a few times. The V call is TRBV5-1, the J call TRBJ1-2; D may be TRBD1 (6 bases). The CDR3 runs 15 residues. The V and J ends lost 0 bases and 6 bases respectively, with 15 bases between them. Germline assignment: CDR1 SGHRS and CDR2 YFSETQ. CDR3 loop: CASSLAAGAPDGYTF. In DNA form, the CDR3 reads TGCGCCAGCAGCTTGGCCGCGGGGGCTCCCGATGGCTACACCTTC.

The chain joins TRBV5-1 to TRBJ2-2, with 7 bases matching TRBD1. V dropped 4 bases and J dropped 5; count of bases not matched to a gene: 8. CDR3 length equals 15 residues. Germline V CDR1 and CDR2: SGHRS, YFSETQ. The CDR3 DNA sequence: TGCGCCAGCAGCAGGGAAGGGGGCGCGACCGGGGAGCTGTTTTTT. It is translated as CASSREGGATGELFF.

In this sample, this clonotype turned up a few times. The rearrangement uses TRBV2 and TRBJ2-5; D call uncertain. Germline V gives CDR1 SNHLY, CDR2 FYNNEI. The CDR3 spans 15 residues. Trimming cost V 3 bases and J 0 bases, with 11 bases left between them. The CDR3 bases are TGTGCCAGCAGTGATCTACAGATGGACCAAGAGACCCAGTACTTC. Protein: CASSDLQMDQETQYF.

V and J are TRBV5-4 and TRBJ2-3; D remains unclear. The CDR3 consists of 15 residues. From germline, CDR1 is SGHNT and CDR2 YYREEE (reference sequence). With 2 bases removed from V and 1 base from J, the gap between germline ends came to 11 bases. CDR3 residues: CASSLFLVGTDTQYF. In DNA, the CDR3 is TGTGCCAGCAGCTTATTTCTCGTGGGCACAGATACGCAGTATTTT.

This chain links TRBV6-2 or TRBV6-3 with TRBJ2-3, with 7 bases that match TRBD1. With V trimmed by 5 bases and J by 5 bases, 4 bases remained unmatched. Germline V gene lookup returns CDR1 MNHEY and CDR2 SVGEGT. CDR3 length: 13 residues. The CDR3 here is CASSTTGLDTQYF. The CDR3 DNA reads TGTGCCAGCAGTACGACAGGGCTAGATACGCAGTATTTT.

This chain connects TRBV7-2 to TRBJ2-3, with TRBD2 matching over 8 bases. After removal of 5 bases from V and 7 bases from J, the junction contained 11 bases not matched to a gene. CDR1 SGHTA and CDR2 FQGNSA come from the germline V gene. The CDR3 loop spans 15 amino acids. CDR3: CASSTRLAQGHTQYF. CDR3 in DNA: TGTGCCAGCAGCACAAGACTAGCGCAGGGTCATACGCAGTATTTT.

This clonotype was seen many times. V gene TRBV29-1 combines with J gene TRBJ2-5; D is perhaps TRBD2 (5 bases). The CDR3 runs to 11 residues. Trimming removed 3 bases from V and 3 bases from J, with 5 bases in between. Germline V lookup: CDR1 SQVTM, CDR2 ANQGSEA. CDR3 in amino acids: CSVEREETQYF. DNA for the CDR3: TGCAGCGTTGAGAGGGAAGAGACCCAGTACTTC. Complete variable domain (other parts from reference TRBV29-1 and TRBJ2-5): SAVISQKPSRDICQRGTSLTIQCQVDSQVTMMFWYRQQPGQSLTLIATANQGSEATYESGFVIDKFPISRPNLTFSTLTVSNMSPEDSSIYLCSVEREETQYFGPGTRLLVL.

CDR3 protein: CASSSQTQNSGNTIYF. CDR3 sequence (DNA): TGTGCCAGCAGTTCCCAGACACAAAACTCTGGAAACACCATATATTTT. The rearrangement uses TRBV6-5 and TRBJ1-3; D is undetermined. CDR3 length equals 16 residues. The V and J ends lost 4 bases and 0 bases respectively, with 13 bases between them. Germline CDR1 and CDR2: MNHEY and SVGAGI.

This clonotype has only a few counts. The chain is built from TRBV12-3 or TRBV12-4 and TRBJ2-7; D possibly corresponds to TRBD2 (6 bases). CDR3 length equals 14 residues. V lost 5 bases and J lost 3, with 14 bases in between. CDR3 nucleotide sequence: TGTGCCAGCAGTCCTCCGGGACTTTACTACGAGCAGTACTTC. Translation: CASSPPGLYYEQYF.

This chain uses TRBV6-1 with TRBJ2-1, with 10 bases aligning to TRBD2. CDR3 length: 15 residues. Germline CDR1 MNHNS, CDR2 SASEGT. With 5 bases clipped from V and 5 bases from J, the junction kept 6 bases outside the gene matches. Here the CDR3 reads CASSTASGGHNEQFF. CDR3 nucleotides: TGTGCCAGCAGTACCGCTAGCGGGGGTCACAATGAGCAGTTCTTC.

The chain has TRBV28 and TRBJ2-7; D possibly corresponds to TRBD1 (5 bases). Germline CDR1 is MDHEN and CDR2 is SYDVKM. This CDR3 has 16 amino acids. Trimming removed 3 bases from V and 3 bases from J, with 18 bases in between. This CDR3 reads CASSFAVWQGNYEQYF. CDR3 sequence (DNA): TGTGCCAGCAGTTTTGCGGTTTGGCAGGGAAACTACGAGCAGTACTTC. Full variable domain (remainder filled in from reference TRBV28 and TRBJ2-7): DVKVTQSSRYLVKRTGEKVFLECVQDMDHENMFWYRQDPGLGLRLIYFSYDVKMKEKGDIPEGYSVSREKKERFSLILESASTNQTSMYLCASSFAVWQGNYEQYFGPGTRLTVT.

This clonotype was detected only a few times. The V and J genes are TRBV7-9 and TRBJ2-3; possibly TRBD2 for D (5 bases). The germline CDR1 and CDR2 sequences are SEHNR and FQNEAQ (reference sequence). Trimming left V 5 bases short and J 3 bases short, with 15 bases between. The CDR3 is made up of 15 amino acids. For the CDR3, the DNA is TGTGCCAGCAGCGAAGAGCGGTTTAGGACAGATACGCAGTATTTT. Translation: CASSEERFRTDTQYF.

This clonotype was observed many times. The V gene is TRBV29-1, the J gene TRBJ2-1; 7 bases map to TRBD1. After removal of 6 bases from V and 0 bases from J, the junction contained 11 bases not matched to a gene. The CDR3 is 16 residues long. Germline CDR1 SQVTM, CDR2 ANQGSEA. The CDR3 reads CSVNHRGPNSYNEQFF. The CDR3, as DNA: TGCAGCGTCAACCACAGGGGCCCCAACTCCTACAATGAGCAGTTCTTC.

There are a few counts of this clonotype. This sequence joins TRBV9 and TRBJ2-3; D call uncertain. CDR3 size: 14 residues. V was clipped by 3 bases and J by 7 bases, with 15 bases between them. Germline CDR1 SGDLS, CDR2 YYNGEE. Here the CDR3 reads CASSETSTTNTQYF. CDR3 in DNA: TGTGCCAGCAGCGAGACTTCAACCACGAATACGCAGTATTTT.

The chain is built from TRBV7-8 and TRBJ2-7, with 12 bases aligning to TRBD2. Germline V lookup: CDR1 SGHVS, CDR2 FQNEAQ. V was clipped by 5 bases and J by 5 bases; unmatched bases: 7. This CDR3 contains 15 residues. The CDR3 is CASSPGTSGSHEQYF. CDR3 in DNA: TGTGCCAGCAGCCCCGGGACTAGCGGGTCCCACGAGCAGTACTTC. The full variable domain, its missing parts supplied by reference TRBV7-8 and TRBJ2-7, is GAGVSQSPRYKVAKRGQDVALRCDPISGHVSLFWYQQALGQGPEFLTYFQNEAQLDKSGLPSDRFFAERPEGSVSTLKIQRTQQEDSAVYLCASSPGTSGSHEQYFGPGTRLTVT.